The 19 T cell receptor beta chains below were found in one sample sequenced in a study of molecular identifiers for immune sequencing clone quantification. TCRdb processed the PCR reads anew with MiXCR; each CDR3 protein has one entry. The sample holds tens of thousands of distinct CDR3 sequences, roughly a fifth seen once. The specimen sequenced was naive CD8+ T cells from blood, with Jurkat cell RNA spiked in. The subset: FACS-sorted CD8+CD4-CCR7+CD45RA+ naive T cells. The receptors stem from a human donor in good health. Some libraries in this study had Jurkat cell RNA spiked in.

This clonotype was recorded a few times. The V gene is TRBV27, the J gene TRBJ2-2, with 11 bases identical to TRBD2. V shed 4 bases, J shed 5 bases, and the junction held 3 bases outside the gene matches. The CDR3 extends over 15 amino acids. CDR1 and CDR2 (germline): MNHEY, SMNVEV (reference sequence). CDR3 nucleotide sequence: TGTGCCAGCAGTTCCGGGACTAGCGGTACCGGGGAGCTGTTTTTT. Translation: CASSSGTSGTGELFF.

This clonotype was observed a handful of times. The J gene is TRBJ1-1, the V gene TRBV28, with 8 nucleotides matching TRBD1. V gave up 6 bases and J gave up 0 bases; unmatched junction bases: 15. CDR3 length: 18 residues. Germline loops: CDR1 MDHEN, CDR2 SYDVKM. The DNA of the CDR3 is TGTGCCAGCAGCCCCCTGGGACAGGTCGGGGAGATGAACACTGAAGCTTTCTTT. Protein: CASSPLGQVGEMNTEAFF.

This clonotype was counted ten times or more. V gene TRBV29-1 combines with J gene TRBJ2-4; 10 nucleotides match TRBD2. V was pared by 2 bases and J by 0 bases, with 7 bases of the junction left unmatched. The CDR3 is made up of 17 amino acids. Per the germline V gene, CDR1 is SQVTM and CDR2 is ANQGSEA. The CDR3 spells CSVEIAGGSGAKNIQYF. CDR3 sequence (DNA): TGCAGCGTTGAAATAGCGGGGGGAAGTGGAGCCAAAAACATTCAGTACTTC.

This clonotype was picked up many times. The rearrangement joins TRBV6-5 to TRBJ2-7, with D hard to call. V lost 0 bases, J lost 7 bases, and 10 bases lay in between. Germline V gene sequence: CDR1 MNHEY, CDR2 SVGAGI. The CDR3 totals 13 residues. CDR3 sequence: CASSYSTAGEQYF. The CDR3 DNA reads as TGTGCCAGCAGTTACTCGACGGCTGGGGAGCAGTACTTC.

Ten or more counts support this clonotype. In nucleotides, the CDR3 is TGTGCCAGCAGCTTATCCCGACTAGCGGGGAAAGAGACCCAGTACTTC. This encodes CASSLSRLAGKETQYF. This sequence joins TRBV13 and TRBJ2-5; 11 bases fit TRBD2. This CDR3 has 16 residues. Unmatched junction bases numbered 5, after V lost 2 bases and J lost 3 bases. The V gene's germline CDR1 is PRHDT and CDR2 FYEKMQ (reference sequence).

This clonotype occurred many times. The chain links TRBV4-3 to TRBJ2-7; D remains ambiguous. V was clipped by 0 bases and J by 1 base, with 7 bases between them. Germline V gene data show CDR1 as LGHNA and CDR2 as YSLEER. The CDR3 consists of 14 residues. DNA of the CDR3: TGCGCCAGCAGCCAAGATCCTCTTTCCTACGAGCAGTACTTC. Its protein product is CASSQDPLSYEQYF.

A remark on this clonotype: One end of the junction is discordant with germline, which a read error may explain. This chain joins TRBV11-2 and TRBJ2-2; perhaps TRBD2 as D (6 bases). The CDR3 runs 15 residues. Germline V gives CDR1 SGHAT, CDR2 FQNNGV. Here the CDR3 reads CAGSTRLDSTGELFF. In nucleotides, the CDR3 is TGTGCCGGCAGCACCCGACTAGATTCGACCGGGGAGCTGTTTTTT. The variable domain in full, completed from reference TRBV11-2 and TRBJ2-2, reads EAGVAQSPRYKIIEKRQSVAFWCNPISGHATLYWYQQILGQGPKLLIQFQNNGVVDDSQLPKDRFSAERLKGVDSTLKIQPAKLEDSAVYLCAGSTRLDSTGELFFGEGSRLTVL.

This clonotype appeared a few times. The chain carries TRBV18 and TRBJ2-3; D gene uncertain. CDR3 length: 11 residues. V was cut by 6 bases and J by 3 bases, with 4 bases left in between. CDR1 and CDR2 from the germline V gene are KGHSH and LQKENI. CDR3 coding DNA: TGTGCCAGCTCGGAAACAGATACGCAGTATTTT. Translating it yields CASSETDTQYF.

To note about this clonotype: A much larger clone lies one base from this, so it may be a read error. The chain employs TRBV4-1 and TRBJ1-3; unclear D gene. The CDR3 runs 14 residues. Germline CDR1 and CDR2: MGHRA and YSYEKL. The CDR3, as DNA: TGCGCCAGCAGCCCGCTAAACTCTGGAAACACCTTATATTTT. This sequence encodes CASSPLNSGNTLYF.

Points on this clonotype: Possible read error: a much larger clone is one base away. J is TRBJ1-5 and V is TRBV6-2 or TRBV6-3; D remains ambiguous. Trimming cost V 1 base and J 2 bases, with 3 bases left between them. Germline-derived CDR1 and CDR2 are MNHEY and SVGEGT. This CDR3 comprises 13 residues. Written as DNA, the CDR3 is TGTGCCAGCAGTTACTTGGGCAATCAGCCCCAGCATTTT. It encodes CASSYLGNQPQHF.

To note about this clonotype: This sequence may be a read error, since a much larger clone differs from it by one base. The chain joins TRBV2 to TRBJ2-1; 7 positions match TRBD1. CDR3 length: 13 amino acids. V was clipped by 8 bases and J by 1 base; unmatched bases: 2. The germline V gene has CDR1 SNHLY and CDR2 FYNNEI. The CDR3 DNA follows: TGTGCCAGCGGGACAGTGTCCTACAATGAGCAGTTCTTC. It encodes CASGTVSYNEQFF.

This clonotype has at least ten counts. The V and J genes are TRBV27 and TRBJ2-7; 9 nucleotides align to TRBD2. The CDR3 totals 15 residues. Germline V gene lookup returns CDR1 MNHEY and CDR2 SMNVEV (reference sequence). J lost 3 bases, V lost 5 bases, and 8 bases had no gene match. This CDR3 reads CASSPYPSGNYEQYF. The CDR3 nucleotides read TGTGCCAGCAGTCCCTACCCTAGCGGGAACTACGAGCAGTACTTC.

This clonotype was recorded at least ten times. The J gene is TRBJ1-1, the V gene TRBV5-1, with D hard to call. CDR1 SGHRS and CDR2 YFSETQ come from the germline V gene. The V and J ends lost 0 bases and 0 bases respectively, with 9 bases between them. This CDR3 is 15 amino acids long. CDR3 residues: CASSLGEAVNTEAFF. CDR3 nucleotide sequence: TGCGCCAGCAGCTTGGGGGAGGCTGTGAACACTGAAGCTTTCTTT.

Many counts were recorded for this clonotype. The chain recombines TRBV7-2 with TRBJ2-3; D remains unclear. The CDR3 runs to 16 residues. CDR1 and CDR2 (germline): SGHTA, FQGNSA. V was pared by 5 bases and J by 0 bases, with 15 bases between. As DNA, the CDR3 is TGTGCCAGCAGCCCCGTTTGGGGATATAGCACAGATACGCAGTATTTT. Encoded protein: CASSPVWGYSTDTQYF.

Ten or more counts support this clonotype. The J gene is TRBJ1-2, the V gene TRBV7-9, with D possibly being TRBD1 (5 bases). There are 15 residues in the CDR3. Germline V gene sequence: CDR1 SEHNR, CDR2 FQNEAQ (reference sequence). V was clipped by 6 bases and J by 4 bases, with 18 bases between them. CDR3 sequence (DNA): TGTGCCAGCAGTTTCAATCGGGGCGCAAGCTATGGCTACACCTTC. This gives the protein CASSFNRGASYGYTF.

The gene calls are TRBV28 and TRBJ2-2, with D tentatively TRBD2 (6 bases). The V gene's germline CDR1 is MDHEN and CDR2 SYDVKM. The CDR3 is made up of 12 amino acids. CDR3 residues: CIVGGATGELFF. For the CDR3, the DNA is TGTATAGTGGGAGGTGCCACCGGGGAGCTGTTTTTT.

This clonotype was detected ten times or more. The genes are TRBV6-1 and TRBJ1-3; a weak D match, TRBD1 (5 bases). Trimming cost V 3 bases and J 4 bases, with 13 bases left between them. The germline V gene has CDR1 MNHNS and CDR2 SASEGT. There are 15 residues in the CDR3. Written as DNA, the CDR3 is TGTGCCAGCAGTGATATGGGGGGTACGGGAAACACCATATATTTT. The encoded protein is CASSDMGGTGNTIYF.

This clonotype was seen at least ten times. The chain uses TRBV16 and TRBJ2-2; TRBD2 matches 12 bases. CDR1 and CDR2 (germline): KGHSY, FQNENV. This CDR3 has 16 amino acids. V lost 4 bases, J lost 8 bases, and 8 bases stayed unmatched. CDR3: CASSPGLAGQSGELFF. CDR3 nucleotide sequence: TGTGCCAGCAGCCCTGGACTAGCGGGACAGTCAGGGGAGCTGTTTTTT.

As to this clonotype: One end of the junction does not line up with germline, which may come from a read error. The chain combines TRBV13 with TRBJ2-7; D is uncertain. Germline CDR1 PRHDT, CDR2 FYEKMQ (reference sequence). The CDR3 extends over 13 amino acids. Here the CDR3 reads CASSLRSSHEQYF. DNA of the CDR3: TGTGCCAGCAGCTTACGTTCCTCCCACGAGCAGTACTTC. Complete variable domain (other parts from reference TRBV13 and TRBJ2-7): AAGVIQSPRHLIKEKRETATLKCYPIPRHDTVYWYQQGPGQDPQFLISFYEKMQSDKGSIPDRFSAQQFSDYHSELNMSSLELGDSALYFCASSLRSSHEQYFGPGTRLTVT.